A single sample gave rise to the 25 T cell receptor beta chains below, sequenced in a study of blood T cell repertoires in COVID-19. TCRdb's copy holds only in-frame clones and misses some; the assay was immunoSEQ multiplex PCR. The table shows about 87,000 clones, with around 90% occurring only once. Material: peripheral blood. The receptors were sampled from a woman over 75 with acute or convalescent COVID-19.

J is TRBJ1-2 and V is TRBV4-2; D not certain. The CDR3 sequence is 13 residues long. V lost 6 bases, J lost 4 bases, and 12 bases lay in between. From germline, CDR1 is LGHNA and CDR2 YNFKEQ. The CDR3 bases are TGTGCCAGCAGACAGACCACCGCCTATGGCTACACCTTC. Translating gives CASRQTTAYGYTF.

The chain links TRBV5-1 to TRBJ2-7, with 11 positions matching TRBD1. Germline V CDR1 and CDR2: SGHRS, YFSETQ. J lost 2 bases, V lost 2 bases, and 6 bases had no gene match. The CDR3 spans 16 residues. The CDR3: CASSLRTGGAAYEQYF. The CDR3, as DNA: TGCGCCAGCAGCTTACGGACAGGGGGCGCAGCCTACGAGCAGTACTTC.

This chain joins TRBV5-1 and TRBJ1-3, with unresolved D. CDR3 length: 15 residues. Germline lookup yields CDR1 SGHRS and CDR2 YFSETQ. V lost 4 bases and J lost 0, with 11 bases in between. CDR3 in DNA: TGCGCCAGCAGCCTGGACGGAGCCTCTGGAAACACCATATATTTT. The encoded protein is CASSLDGASGNTIYF.

The chain links TRBV24-1 to TRBJ1-1, with 9 bases matching TRBD1. There are 17 residues in the CDR3. With V trimmed by 6 bases and J by 4 bases, 14 bases remained unmatched. Germline V lookup: CDR1 KGHDR, CDR2 SFDVKD. CDR3 sequence (DNA): TGTGCCACCAGTAGATACCGGGACAGGGTGGGATCCACTGAAGCTTTCTTT. Translation gives CATSRYRDRVGSTEAFF.

This clone has just one count. The chain carries TRBV6-5 and TRBJ1-6, with D possibly TRBD1 on 5 matching bases. This CDR3 region has 14 residues. V lost 5 bases and J lost 11, with 16 bases in between. CDR1 MNHEY and CDR2 SVGAGI come from the germline V gene. The chain's CDR3 is CASSLMRGGAPLHF. The CDR3 DNA reads TGTGCCAGCAGTCTTATGAGGGGCGGGGCACCCCTCCACTTT.

V is TRBV6-6 and J is TRBJ2-1; TRBD2 agrees at 12 bases. Germline trimming cut 4 bases from V and 4 bases from J; bases unmatched to any gene: 2. CDR1 is MNHNY, CDR2 SVGAGI, per germline (reference sequence). The CDR3 contains 15 residues. DNA of the CDR3: TGTGCCAGCAGTTCAGGGACTAGCGGGTACAATGAGCAGTTCTTC. This translates into CASSSGTSGYNEQFF.

The gene calls are TRBV27 and TRBJ2-2, with 12 bases aligning to TRBD2. V was pared by 7 bases and J by 7 bases, with 10 bases of the junction left unmatched. The CDR3 runs to 16 residues. Germline V gene data show CDR1 as MNHEY and CDR2 as SMNVEV (reference sequence). The CDR3 sequence: CASNGLAGFRNGELFF. The CDR3 DNA sequence: TGTGCCAGCAACGGACTAGCGGGATTTAGGAACGGGGAGCTGTTTTTT.

The V call is TRBV5-1, the J call TRBJ2-5, with 10 positions matching TRBD1. Germline V gene sequence: CDR1 SGHRS, CDR2 YFSETQ. Trimming cost V 10 bases and J 9 bases; bases outside gene matches: 6. There are 11 residues in the CDR3. DNA for the CDR3: TGCGCCGGGCCCGGGACAGGGGCCCAGTACTTC. Translation gives CAGPGTGAQYF.

The V and J genes are TRBV5-1 and TRBJ2-7; D is perhaps TRBD1 (5 bases). V was trimmed by 2 bases and J by 1 base, leaving 10 bases between them. This CDR3 is built from 14 residues. The germline gives CDR1 SGHRS, CDR2 YFSETQ. CDR3 region: CASSFFQGSYEQYF. The DNA of the CDR3 is TGCGCCAGCAGCTTTTTCCAGGGTTCCTACGAGCAGTACTTC.

This chain links TRBV5-1 with TRBJ1-5, with D possibly TRBD1 on 5 matching bases. The CDR3 loop spans 14 amino acids. Trimming stripped 2 bases from V and 6 bases from J, with 12 bases between. CDR1 is SGHRS and CDR2 is YFSETQ in the germline V gene. CDR3 coding DNA: TGCGCCAGCAGCTTTGGAGGGGCGGGTCAGCCCCAGCATTTT. This translates into CASSFGGAGQPQHF.

In this sample, this clone turned up a few times. The chain carries TRBV4-1 and TRBJ2-5, with 7 positions matching TRBD2. The CDR3 runs 14 residues. The V segment lost 4 bases and the J segment 1 base; nucleotides outside the gene matches: 3. Germline CDR1 and CDR2: MGHRA and YSYEKL. CDR3 nucleotide sequence: TGCGCCAGCAGCCCCGGGGGGATCCAAGAGACCCAGTACTTC. It codes for CASSPGGIQETQYF.

This clone was seen only once. The chain employs TRBV13 and TRBJ1-6, with D unclear. This CDR3 contains 14 residues. Germline CDR1 is PRHDT and CDR2 is FYEKMQ (reference sequence). V lost 5 bases, J lost 7 bases, and 12 bases lay in between. The CDR3 reads CASSPLRENSPLHF. The CDR3 nucleotides are TGTGCCAGCAGCCCCTTGAGGGAAAATTCACCCCTCCACTTT.

The chain joins TRBV6-5 to TRBJ2-1, with 7 bases that match TRBD2. CDR1 and CDR2 (germline): MNHEY, SVGAGI. With 4 bases clipped from V and 6 bases from J, the junction kept 6 bases outside the gene matches. The CDR3 has 14 amino acids. The CDR3 here is CASSSSRESNEQFF. CDR3 bases: TGTGCCAGCAGTTCCTCGCGGGAGAGCAATGAGCAGTTCTTC.

The chain has TRBV5-6 and TRBJ2-1, with a tentative D call TRBD1 (7 bases). The length of the CDR3 is 15 residues. V was pared by 1 base and J by 4 bases, with 12 bases between. CDR1 and CDR2 (germline): SGHDT, YYEEEE. CDR3 loop: CASSLSAGGYNEQFF. The CDR3 DNA follows: TGTGCCAGCAGCTTGAGTGCAGGGGGGTACAATGAGCAGTTCTTC.

V gene TRBV5-1 combines with J gene TRBJ2-5, with D possibly matching TRBD1 (6 bases). V lost 4 bases to trimming and J lost 1 base, with 11 bases between them. CDR3 length: 14 residues. Germline V gene lookup returns CDR1 SGHRS and CDR2 YFSETQ. The DNA of the CDR3 is TGCGCCAGCAGCAATCAGGGGACCCAAGAGACCCAGTACTTC. This encodes CASSNQGTQETQYF.

The rearrangement links TRBV24-1 to TRBJ2-1, with 9 bases identical to TRBD2. V trimming: 2 bases; J trimming: 4 bases; junction bases outside the gene matches: 8. The CDR3 sequence is 17 residues long. CDR1 KGHDR and CDR2 SFDVKD come from the germline V gene. CDR3 in amino acids: CATSDSRLAGIYNEQFF. The CDR3 nucleotides are TGTGCCACCAGTGATTCCCGGCTAGCGGGAATTTACAATGAGCAGTTCTTC.

This chain uses TRBV5-5 with TRBJ1-1; D is undetermined. CDR1 is SGHKS and CDR2 is YYEKEE in the germline V gene (reference sequence). This CDR3 region has 13 residues. V lost 4 bases, J lost 3 bases, and 10 bases lay in between. CDR3 DNA: TGTGCCAGCAGCCCCCCGGGTTACACTGAAGCTTTCTTT. Translated, it gives CASSPPGYTEAFF.

The chain joins TRBV18 to TRBJ1-5; D is ambiguous. The CDR3 runs 15 residues. V was trimmed by 2 bases and J by 4 bases, leaving 12 bases between them. Germline values: CDR1 KGHSH, CDR2 LQKENI. The CDR3 DNA is TGTGCCAGCTCACCAGGAGGGAGGGAAAATCAGCCCCAGCATTTT. This translates into CASSPGGRENQPQHF.

The V call is TRBV7-6, the J call TRBJ2-7, with 7 bases that match TRBD1. V lost 5 bases to trimming and J lost 2 bases; unmatched junction nucleotides: 6. The CDR3 extends over 14 amino acids. Germline CDR1 is SGHVS and CDR2 is FNYEAQ. The CDR3 DNA reads as TGTGCCAGCAGCCAACTAACAGGGGCCTACGAGCAGTACTTC. Protein product: CASSQLTGAYEQYF.

This chain connects TRBV7-2 to TRBJ2-3; D is unresolved. CDR3 size: 15 residues. Trimming shortened V by 6 bases and J by 0 bases, and 13 bases separated the two germline ends. CDR1 and CDR2 from the germline V gene are SGHTA and FQGNSA. The CDR3 sequence is CASSTPALSTDTQYF. CDR3 nucleotides: TGTGCCAGCAGTACACCGGCACTAAGCACAGATACGCAGTATTTT. The full variable domain, with the rest looked up from reference TRBV7-2 and TRBJ2-3, is GAGVSQSPSNKVTEKGKDVELRCDPISGHTALYWYRQSLGQGLEFLIYFQGNSAPDKSGLPSDRFSAERTGGSVSTLTIQRTQQEDSAVYLCASSTPALSTDTQYFGPGTRLTVL.

This chain connects TRBV5-1 to TRBJ1-1; 7 bases align to TRBD1. V lost 2 bases and J lost 6; bases outside the gene matches: 7. The germline V gene encodes CDR1 SGHRS and CDR2 YFSETQ. The CDR3 sequence is 14 residues long. In DNA, the CDR3 is TGCGCCAGCAGCTTATATCTAGGGGGCTCTGAAGCTTTCTTT. Translating gives CASSLYLGGSEAFF.

Here the CDR3 reads CASSSTLFRTGEETQYF. The CDR3 coding sequence is TGTGCCAGCAGCTCGACCTTGTTCCGGACAGGGGAAGAGACCCAGTACTTC. The rearrangement uses TRBV5-4 and TRBJ2-5, with 9 bases aligning to TRBD1. CDR3 length: 17 residues. After removal of 3 bases from V and 3 bases from J, the junction contained 12 bases not matched to a gene. In germline, CDR1 is SGHNT, CDR2 YYREEE (reference sequence).

The rearrangement links TRBV10-1 to TRBJ2-7, with D possibly being TRBD1 (5 bases). Trimming took 2 bases from V and 6 from J, leaving 11 bases between them. Germline V gene lookup returns CDR1 WNHNN and CDR2 SYGVQD (reference sequence). CDR3 length: 13 residues. CDR3 bases: TGCGCCAGCAGTGAGACCAGGGTGGGCGAGCAGTACTTC. Translation gives CASSETRVGEQYF.

The genes are TRBV6-2 or TRBV6-3 and TRBJ2-3; tentative D call: TRBD1 (7 bases). Trimming pared 2 bases from V and 5 bases from J, leaving 14 bases between. Germline CDR1 reads MNHEY; CDR2 reads SVGEGT. The length of the CDR3 is 15 residues. The CDR3 loop reads CASSYTRQGGDTQYF. CDR3 DNA: TGTGCCAGCAGTTACACCCGACAGGGAGGAGATACGCAGTATTTT.

The gene calls are TRBV7-2 and TRBJ2-5; 12 nucleotides agree with TRBD2. Germline trimming cut 4 bases from V and 4 bases from J; bases unmatched to any gene: 4. The CDR3 consists of 15 residues. Germline CDR1 reads SGHTA; CDR2 reads FQGNSA. DNA of the CDR3: TGTGCCAGCAGCTACTCTAGCGGGGGGGGAGAGACCCAGTACTTC. It yields the protein CASSYSSGGGETQYF.